What follows are 9 T cell receptor beta chains derived from one specimen sequenced in a study of control samples from healthy donors and cancer patients. Data came from immunoSEQ multiplex PCR; TCRdb stores just in-frame clones and leaves some out. Of 150,000 or so clones listed, about 90% are singletons. The sample consisted of blood. These receptors were taken from a man younger than 35 in good health.

The chain carries TRBV2 and TRBJ2-7; no definite D call. The germline CDR1 and CDR2 sequences are SNHLY and FYNNEI. CDR3 length equals 14 residues. V lost 5 bases to trimming and J lost 3 bases, with 14 bases between them. The CDR3 reads CASSPMVALYEQYF. The CDR3 DNA reads as TGTGCCAGCAGTCCTATGGTGGCACTCTACGAGCAGTACTTC.

The chain has TRBV6-5 and TRBJ1-1; D is perhaps TRBD1 (5 bases). Between the trimmed V and J ends, which lost 7 bases and 6 bases, there was a span of 15 bases. The CDR3 covers 13 residues. Germline V gene lookup returns CDR1 MNHEY and CDR2 SVGAGI. The CDR3 nucleotides read TGTGCCAGCACCGCGTTCAGGGTCTCTGAAGCTTTCTTT. This translates into CASTAFRVSEAFF.

This clone appeared a single time. This chain joins TRBV28 and TRBJ2-3; TRBD2 agrees at 10 bases. The germline gives CDR1 MDHEN, CDR2 SYDVKM. V was clipped by 5 bases and J by 5 bases; unmatched bases: 16. This CDR3 spans 18 amino acids. The CDR3 loop reads CASSPLSSLLAGKDTQYF. CDR3 nucleotides: TGTGCCAGCAGTCCCTTGTCCTCCCTACTAGCGGGGAAAGATACGCAGTATTTT. Based on the CDR3 plus reference TRBV28 and TRBJ2-3, the full variable domain is DVKVTQSSRYLVKRTGEKVFLECVQDMDHENMFWYRQDPGLGLRLIYFSYDVKMKEKGDIPEGYSVSREKKERFSLILESASTNQTSMYLCASSPLSSLLAGKDTQYFGPGTRLTVL.

J is TRBJ1-1 and V is TRBV6-5; TRBD1 agrees at 7 bases. The CDR3 is made up of 14 amino acids. In germline, CDR1 is MNHEY, CDR2 SVGAGI. Trimming cost V 5 bases and J 3 bases; bases outside gene matches: 6. CDR3 DNA sequence: TGTGCCAGCAGTCCAGACAGGGAGCACACTGAAGCTTTCTTT. This translates into CASSPDREHTEAFF.

This chain joins TRBV19 and TRBJ2-4; 8 bases fit TRBD1. V shed 4 bases and J 10 bases; nucleotides not matched to a gene: 9. Germline CDR1 is LNHDA and CDR2 is SQIVND (reference sequence). The CDR3 sequence is 14 residues long. CDR3 sequence (DNA): TGTGCCAGTAGTACCGGACAGGGCGGAGGGATTCAGTACTTC. Translated: CASSTGQGGGIQYF.

The J gene is TRBJ1-1, the V gene TRBV3-1 (or the pseudogene TRBV3-2); 8 nucleotides line up with TRBD1. There are 16 residues in the CDR3. The V and J ends lost 7 bases and 1 base, in that order; junction bases with no gene match: 11. Germline V gives CDR1 LGHDT, CDR2 YNNKEL (reference sequence). CDR3 loop: CASTPMAGTGNTEAFF. The CDR3 DNA reads as TGTGCCAGCACCCCCATGGCCGGGACAGGGAACACTGAAGCTTTCTTT.

The chain combines TRBV5-4 with TRBJ2-1; 12 positions agree with TRBD2. Trimming took 4 bases from V and 5 from J; bases not matched to a gene: 4. Germline V gene data show CDR1 as SGHNT and CDR2 as YYREEE (reference sequence). The CDR3 covers 15 residues. The CDR3 DNA follows: TGTGCCAGCAGCCCATGGACTAGCGGGGACAATGAGCAGTTCTTC. Translation: CASSPWTSGDNEQFF.

The chain carries TRBV11-2 and TRBJ1-6; D remains unclear. The germline V and J ends were trimmed by 5 bases and 12 bases, with 20 bases remaining between them. The CDR3 runs 15 residues. From germline, CDR1 is SGHAT and CDR2 FQNNGV. As DNA, the CDR3 is TGTGCCAGCAGCACGTACAGCTCCCGCGGGGAACCCCTCCACTTT. Protein sequence: CASSTYSSRGEPLHF. Combining the CDR3 with reference TRBV11-2 and TRBJ1-6 gives the whole variable domain EAGVAQSPRYKIIEKRQSVAFWCNPISGHATLYWYQQILGQGPKLLIQFQNNGVVDDSQLPKDRFSAERLKGVDSTLKIQPAKLEDSAVYLCASSTYSSRGEPLHFGNGTRLTVT.

The gene calls are TRBV18 and TRBJ2-7; the D is unclear. Germline loops: CDR1 KGHSH, CDR2 LQKENI. This CDR3 comprises 14 residues. Deletions cut 6 bases from V and 0 bases from J, with 12 bases between. CDR3 DNA: TGTGCCAGCTCCCCGGGTAGCTTCTCCTACGAGCAGTACTTC. Protein sequence: CASSPGSFSYEQYF.